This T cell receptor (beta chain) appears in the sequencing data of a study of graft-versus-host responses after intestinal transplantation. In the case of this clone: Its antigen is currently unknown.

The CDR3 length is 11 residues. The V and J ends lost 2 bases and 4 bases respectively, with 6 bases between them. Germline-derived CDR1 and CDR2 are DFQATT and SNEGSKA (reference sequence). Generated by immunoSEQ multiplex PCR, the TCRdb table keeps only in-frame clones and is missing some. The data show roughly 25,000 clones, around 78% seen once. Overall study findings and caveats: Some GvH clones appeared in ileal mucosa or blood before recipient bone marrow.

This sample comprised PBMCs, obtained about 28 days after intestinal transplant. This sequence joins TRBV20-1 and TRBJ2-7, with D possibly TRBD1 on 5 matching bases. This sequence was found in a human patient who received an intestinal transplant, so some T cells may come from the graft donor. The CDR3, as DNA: TGCAGTGCTAGAAAGGGGTACGAGCAGTACTTC. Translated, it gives CSARKGYEQYF.